The 14 T cell receptor beta chains listed next were all sequenced from one sample in a study of OX40 agonist ivuxolimab in advanced cancers. The assay was immunoSEQ multiplex PCR, and TCRdb's table has in-frame clones only and misses some. Of 67,000 or so clones listed, around 86% were seen once; the top ten hold approximately 1%. The starting material was CD4+ or CD8+ T cells sorted from blood, obtained in a trial of the OX40 agonist ivuxolimab. These receptors all stem from an adult with an advanced solid tumor such as melanoma, head and neck, liver or kidney cancer.

The rearrangement joins TRBV19 to TRBJ1-1; D may be TRBD1 (5 bases). From germline, CDR1 is LNHDA and CDR2 SQIVND (reference sequence). The CDR3 has 15 amino acids. Trimming removed 5 bases at V and 0 bases at J, with 13 bases between. The CDR3 region is CASSPSTEMNTEAFF. The DNA of the CDR3 is TGTGCCAGTAGTCCGTCGACAGAGATGAACACTGAAGCTTTCTTT.

The V gene is TRBV7-9, the J gene TRBJ1-2; no clear D. Germline CDR1 and CDR2: SEHNR and FQNEAQ (reference sequence). V lost 1 base, J lost 0 bases, and 9 bases lay in between. The CDR3 loop spans 15 amino acids. The CDR3 protein is CASSLGRSSNYGYTF. CDR3 in DNA: TGTGCCAGCAGCTTAGGTCGGAGTTCTAACTATGGCTACACCTTC. Full variable domain (missing parts from reference TRBV7-9 and TRBJ1-2): DTGVSQNPRHKITKRGQNVTFRCDPISEHNRLYWYRQTLGQGPEFLTYFQNEAQLEKSRLLSDRFSAERPKGSFSTLEIQRTEQGDSAMYLCASSLGRSSNYGYTFGSGTRLTVV.

CDR3 loop: CASSPDWNSYEQYF. The CDR3 DNA is TGTGCCAGCTCACCGGACTGGAACTCCTACGAGCAGTACTTC. The rearrangement uses TRBV18 and TRBJ2-7; D may be TRBD2 (5 bases). Trimming cost V 3 bases and J 0 bases, with 9 bases left between them. The CDR3 runs 14 residues. Germline values: CDR1 KGHSH, CDR2 LQKENI.

V is TRBV23-1 and J is TRBJ1-4; possible D gene TRBD1, 5 bases. TRBV23-1 is classed as an ORF, of uncertain function. Trimming stripped 6 bases from V and 8 bases from J, with 10 bases between. The CDR3 contains 12 residues. This CDR3 reads CASRGTEEKLFF. The CDR3 DNA reads as TGCGCCAGCAGAGGGACCGAAGAAAAACTGTTTTTT.

This chain links TRBV6-6 with TRBJ1-1; D is ambiguous. Germline values: CDR1 MNHNY, CDR2 SVGAGI (reference sequence). The CDR3 consists of 14 residues. V shed 6 bases and J shed 8 bases, with 19 bases lying between them. This CDR3 reads CASSATMGSREAFF. CDR3 bases: TGTGCCAGCAGCGCAACGATGGGTTCGAGGGAAGCTTTCTTT.

V and J are TRBV6-1 and TRBJ1-5, with D unclear. V was pared by 3 bases and J by 10 bases, with 16 bases between. Germline V lookup: CDR1 MNHNS, CDR2 SASEGT. The CDR3 is made up of 14 amino acids. The CDR3 loop reads CASSDEPGLGPQHF. Written as DNA, the CDR3 is TGTGCCAGCAGTGATGAACCGGGTCTAGGTCCCCAGCATTTT.

V and J are TRBV7-2 and TRBJ2-5; D call uncertain. This CDR3 is built from 15 residues. Germline values: CDR1 SGHTA, CDR2 FQGNSA. V was pared by 2 bases and J by 5 bases, with 15 bases between. The CDR3 protein is CASSLWVAEVETQYF. The CDR3 DNA reads as TGTGCCAGCAGCTTATGGGTGGCTGAGGTGGAGACCCAGTACTTC.

The V and J genes are TRBV7-2 and TRBJ1-2; D is perhaps TRBD1 (6 bases). This CDR3 contains 14 residues. Germline CDR1 and CDR2: SGHTA and FQGNSA. Deletions cut 5 bases from V and 4 bases from J, with 14 bases between. In DNA, the CDR3 is TGTGCCAGCAGCCTCGGACAGTTGGTCTATGGCTACACCTTC. Translation: CASSLGQLVYGYTF.

This chain uses TRBV5-1 with TRBJ2-7; D uncertain. V lost 7 bases to trimming and J lost 0 bases, with 17 bases between them. The germline CDR1 and CDR2 sequences are SGHRS and YFSETQ. This CDR3 is built from 15 residues. The CDR3 nucleotides are TGCGCCAGCCCTGCTCGGCCGTTGGCCTCCTACGAGCAGTACTTC. It translates to CASPARPLASYEQYF.

This rearrangement joins TRBV10-3 to TRBJ2-7, with 12 bases fitting TRBD2. This CDR3 is built from 15 residues. CDR1 and CDR2 (germline): ENHRY, SYGVKD. Trimming at V came to 5 bases and at J to 0 bases, leaving 2 bases not matched to a gene. In DNA, the CDR3 is TGTGCCATCAGTACGGGACTAGCGGGCTCCTACGAGCAGTACTTC. This sequence encodes CAISTGLAGSYEQYF.

The V gene is TRBV2, the J gene TRBJ1-2; a possible D gene is TRBD1 (5 bases). CDR1 is SNHLY and CDR2 is FYNNEI in the germline V gene. Trimming pared 7 bases from V and 3 bases from J, leaving 18 bases between. The CDR3 totals 15 residues. The chain's CDR3 is CASTSLGQPDYGYTF. CDR3 DNA: TGTGCCAGCACCTCCCTGGGGCAGCCTGACTATGGCTACACCTTC.

The chain joins TRBV7-2 to TRBJ2-5, with 8 bases that match TRBD2. Germline values: CDR1 SGHTA, CDR2 FQGNSA. The CDR3 contains 13 residues. V was clipped by 5 bases and J by 5 bases; unmatched bases: 4. CDR3 residues: CASSRAGAETQYF. CDR3 nucleotide sequence: TGTGCCAGCAGCCGAGCGGGAGCGGAGACCCAGTACTTC.

The CDR3 spells CASTESGGMAEGYTF. In nucleotides, the CDR3 is TGTGCCAGCACCGAATCAGGGGGGATGGCAGAAGGCTACACCTTC. The chain couples TRBV7-4 to TRBJ1-2; 7 nucleotides line up with TRBD1. The CDR3 covers 15 residues. Germline values: CDR1 SGHVT, CDR2 SQSDAQ. V lost 7 bases, J lost 8 bases, and 16 bases stayed unmatched. The variable domain in full, with the rest retrieved from reference TRBV7-4 and TRBJ1-2, is GAGVSQSPRYKVAKRGRDVALRCDSISGHVTLYWYRQTLGQGSEVLTYSQSDAQRDKSGRPSGRFSAERPERSVSTLKIQRTEQGDSAVYLCASTESGGMAEGYTFGSGTRLTVV.

This chain links TRBV5-4 with TRBJ2-5; D remains unclear. V gave up 5 bases and J gave up 3 bases, with 8 bases separating them. Germline values: CDR1 SGHNT, CDR2 YYREEE (reference sequence). CDR3 size: 12 residues. The CDR3 region is CASSLNEETQYF. CDR3 sequence (DNA): TGTGCCAGCAGTTTGAATGAAGAGACCCAGTACTTC.